The 13 T cell receptor beta chains below were found in one sample sequenced in a study of blood T cell repertoires in COVID-19. Measured with immunoSEQ multiplex PCR; TCRdb has only the in-frame clones, and not every one. The sample holds more than 400,000 clones; 80% to 90% are singletons and the top ten take approximately 3%. Input material: peripheral blood. The receptor set was obtained from a human donor in a cohort sampled during active COVID-19.

V gene TRBV7-9 combines with J gene TRBJ1-4, with 10 bases identical to TRBD1. Trimming took 4 bases from V and 4 from J; bases not matched to a gene: 9. Germline values: CDR1 SEHNR, CDR2 FQNEAQ (reference sequence). The CDR3 contains 17 residues. CDR3: CASSSGGQGPLNEKLFF. CDR3 DNA sequence: TGTGCCAGCAGCTCCGGGGGACAGGGGCCGCTTAATGAAAAACTGTTTTTT.

The chain links TRBV9 to TRBJ1-1; D not resolved. This CDR3 is built from 14 residues. Germline loops: CDR1 SGDLS, CDR2 YYNGEE. Trimming cost V 4 bases and J 0 bases, with 10 bases left between them. CDR3 bases: TGTGCCAGCAGCCTGAGAGGAGTGAACACTGAAGCTTTCTTT. Translating gives CASSLRGVNTEAFF.

The chain joins TRBV2 to TRBJ1-2; D is unclear. This CDR3 has 12 amino acids. Per the germline V gene, CDR1 is SNHLY and CDR2 is FYNNEI. V dropped 3 bases and J dropped 5 bases, with 7 bases sitting between them. Written as DNA, the CDR3 is TGTGCCAGCAGTGATGAGATTTATGGCTACACCTTC. Its translation: CASSDEIYGYTF.

The gene calls are TRBV7-9 and TRBJ1-5; 7 nucleotides line up with TRBD1. Germline CDR1 reads SEHNR; CDR2 reads FQNEAQ (reference sequence). V lost 4 bases to trimming and J lost 5 bases; unmatched junction nucleotides: 20. The CDR3 is 19 residues long. CDR3 in amino acids: CASSSLTGEKGKRDQPQHF. For the CDR3, the DNA is TGTGCCAGCAGCTCCTTAACAGGGGAAAAGGGTAAAAGGGATCAGCCCCAGCATTTT.

The chain couples TRBV9 to TRBJ1-2; D might be TRBD1 (6 bases). CDR3 length equals 13 residues. The germline V gene encodes CDR1 SGDLS and CDR2 YYNGEE. V lost 3 bases to trimming and J lost 8 bases, with 14 bases between them. The CDR3 bases are TGTGCCAGCAGCGCAGTGACAGGCCACGGCTACACCTTC. Encoded protein: CASSAVTGHGYTF.

This clone came up a few times. The chain recombines TRBV5-4 with TRBJ1-5, with D possibly matching TRBD1 (6 bases). The CDR3 is 15 residues long. Trimming took off 3 bases at V and 7 bases at J, with 17 bases between the two ends. Germline assignment: CDR1 SGHNT and CDR2 YYREEE (reference sequence). CDR3: CASSSGGGLGQPQHF. The CDR3 DNA reads as TGTGCCAGCAGCTCCGGCGGGGGGCTGGGGCAGCCCCAGCATTTT.

In this sample, this clone turned up once. V and J are TRBV7-2 and TRBJ1-1; D unclear. The CDR3 spans 13 residues. Germline V lookup: CDR1 SGHTA, CDR2 FQGNSA. The V and J ends lost 2 bases and 1 base respectively, with 5 bases between them. The CDR3 loop is CASSLIWNTEAFF. The CDR3 nucleotides are TGTGCCAGCAGCTTAATCTGGAACACTGAAGCTTTCTTT.

The V and J genes are TRBV7-2 and TRBJ2-7; D is uncertain. V was pared by 6 bases and J by 3 bases, with 12 bases between. CDR1 is SGHTA, CDR2 FQGNSA, per germline. This CDR3 comprises 13 residues. CDR3 bases: TGTGCCAGCAGTCCAAGCGACGACTACGAGCAGTACTTC. Protein sequence: CASSPSDDYEQYF.

The chain joins TRBV3-1 (or the pseudogene TRBV3-2) to TRBJ2-5; TRBD2 aligns across 11 bases. V lost 1 base to trimming and J lost 5 bases; unmatched junction nucleotides: 3. In germline, CDR1 is LGHDT, CDR2 YNNKEL (reference sequence). The length of the CDR3 is 15 residues. The CDR3 coding sequence is TGTGCCAGCAGCCAAGGGGTAGCGGGAGGGGAGACCCAGTACTTC. Its translation: CASSQGVAGGETQYF.

The chain has TRBV15 and TRBJ1-2; 7 nucleotides align to TRBD1. This CDR3 contains 14 residues. The germline gives CDR1 LNHNV, CDR2 YYDKDF (reference sequence). V dropped 0 bases and J dropped 7; count of bases not matched to a gene: 5. As DNA, the CDR3 is TGTGCCACCAGCAGAGATAGACGGGACAGTGGCTACACCTTC. Translated: CATSRDRRDSGYTF.

This clone was detected once. The gene calls are TRBV7-3 and TRBJ2-7; TRBD2 might be the D (5 bases). The V and J ends lost 4 bases and 0 bases respectively, with 13 bases between them. Germline loops: CDR1 SGHTA, CDR2 FQGTGA. The CDR3 has 15 amino acids. The chain's CDR3 is CASSSLGGSSYEQYF. CDR3 nucleotide sequence: TGTGCCAGCAGCTCCCTCGGCGGGTCCTCCTACGAGCAGTACTTC.

This clone was seen only a few times. The genes are TRBV7-9 and TRBJ1-2; a possible D gene is TRBD1 (6 bases). This CDR3 has 16 amino acids. CDR1 and CDR2 (germline): SEHNR, FQNEAQ (reference sequence). Between the trimmed V and J ends, which lost 2 bases and 2 bases, there was a span of 15 bases. In DNA form, the CDR3 reads TGTGCCAGCAGCTTATCCTCAGGGGCGCCGAACTATGGCTACACCTTC. It translates to CASSLSSGAPNYGYTF.

This rearrangement joins TRBV7-3 to TRBJ2-1; D not certain. CDR3 length: 11 amino acids. V was trimmed by 5 bases and J by 8 bases, leaving 7 bases between them. CDR1 and CDR2 (germline): SGHTA, FQGTGA. The CDR3 here is CASSPGDEQFF. CDR3 in DNA: TGTGCCAGCAGCCCGGGTGATGAGCAGTTCTTC.